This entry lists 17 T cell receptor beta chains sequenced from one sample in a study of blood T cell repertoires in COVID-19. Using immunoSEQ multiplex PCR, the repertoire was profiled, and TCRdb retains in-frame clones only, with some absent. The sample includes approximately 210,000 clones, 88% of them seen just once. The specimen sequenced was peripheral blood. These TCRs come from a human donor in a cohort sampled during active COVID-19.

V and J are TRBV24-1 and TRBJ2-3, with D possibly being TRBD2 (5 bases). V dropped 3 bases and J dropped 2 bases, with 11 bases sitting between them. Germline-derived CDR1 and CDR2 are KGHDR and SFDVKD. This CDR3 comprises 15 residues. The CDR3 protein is CATSDPVTTTDTQYF. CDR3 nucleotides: TGTGCCACCAGTGATCCCGTGACTACCACAGATACGCAGTATTTT.

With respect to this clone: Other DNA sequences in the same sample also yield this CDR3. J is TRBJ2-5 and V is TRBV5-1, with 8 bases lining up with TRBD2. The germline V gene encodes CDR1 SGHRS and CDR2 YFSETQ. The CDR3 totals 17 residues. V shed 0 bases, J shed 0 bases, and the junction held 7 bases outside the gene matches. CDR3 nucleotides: TGCGCCAGCAGCTTGGGGGGATTAGCGGGGAACCAAGAGACCCAGTACTTC. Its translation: CASSLGGLAGNQETQYF.

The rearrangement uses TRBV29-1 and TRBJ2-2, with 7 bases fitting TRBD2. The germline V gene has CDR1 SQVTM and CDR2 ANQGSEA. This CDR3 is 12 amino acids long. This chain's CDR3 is CSGGSLSGELFF. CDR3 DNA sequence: TGCAGTGGCGGGAGTCTGAGCGGGGAGCTGTTTTTT.

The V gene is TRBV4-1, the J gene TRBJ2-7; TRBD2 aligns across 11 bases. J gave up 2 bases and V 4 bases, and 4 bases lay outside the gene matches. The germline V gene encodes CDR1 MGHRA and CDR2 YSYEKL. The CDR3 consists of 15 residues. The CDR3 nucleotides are TGCGCCAGCAGCCCGACTAGCGGGGTCCCCTACGAGCAGTACTTC. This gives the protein CASSPTSGVPYEQYF.

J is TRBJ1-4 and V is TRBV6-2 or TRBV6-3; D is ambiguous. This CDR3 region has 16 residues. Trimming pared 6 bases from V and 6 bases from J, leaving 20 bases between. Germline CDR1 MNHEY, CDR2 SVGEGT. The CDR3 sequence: CASSRHNPGSYEKLFF. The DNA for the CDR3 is TGTGCCAGCAGCCGCCACAACCCGGGATCCTATGAAAAACTGTTTTTT.

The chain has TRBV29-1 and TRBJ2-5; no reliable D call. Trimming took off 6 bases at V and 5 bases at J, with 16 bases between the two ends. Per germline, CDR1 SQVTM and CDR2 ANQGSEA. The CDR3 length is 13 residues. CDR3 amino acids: CSVANTLGETQYF. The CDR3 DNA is TGCAGCGTCGCTAACACCCTCGGGGAGACCCAGTACTTC.

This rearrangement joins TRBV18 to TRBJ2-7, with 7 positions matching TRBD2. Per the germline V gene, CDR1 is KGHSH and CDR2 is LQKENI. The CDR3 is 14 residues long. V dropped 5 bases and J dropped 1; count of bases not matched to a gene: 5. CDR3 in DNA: TGTGCCAGCTCAACAACCGGGAGGTCCTACGAGCAGTACTTC. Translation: CASSTTGRSYEQYF. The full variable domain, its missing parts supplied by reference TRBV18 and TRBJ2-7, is NAGVMQNPRHLVRRRGQEARLRCSPMKGHSHVYWYRQLPEEGLKFMVYLQKENIIDESGMPKERFSAEFPKEGPSILRIQQVVRGDSAAYFCASSTTGRSYEQYFGPGTRLTVT.

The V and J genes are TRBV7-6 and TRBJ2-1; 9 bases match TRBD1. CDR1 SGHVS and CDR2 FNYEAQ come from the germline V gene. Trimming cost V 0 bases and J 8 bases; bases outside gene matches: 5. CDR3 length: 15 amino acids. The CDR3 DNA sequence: TGTGCCAGCAGCTTAGCAGGACAGGGGTCCCATGAGCAGTTCTTC. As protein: CASSLAGQGSHEQFF. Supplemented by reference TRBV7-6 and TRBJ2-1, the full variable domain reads GAGVSQSPRYKVTKRGQDVALRCDPISGHVSLYWYRQALGQGPEFLTYFNYEAQQDKSGLPNDRFSAERPEGSISTLTIQRTEQRDSAMYRCASSLAGQGSHEQFFGPGTRLTVL.

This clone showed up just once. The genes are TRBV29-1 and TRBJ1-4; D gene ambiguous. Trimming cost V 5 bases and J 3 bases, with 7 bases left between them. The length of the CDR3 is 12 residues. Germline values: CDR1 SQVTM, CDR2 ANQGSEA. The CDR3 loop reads CSVSGANEKLFF. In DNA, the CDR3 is TGCAGCGTTTCGGGAGCTAATGAAAAACTGTTTTTT.

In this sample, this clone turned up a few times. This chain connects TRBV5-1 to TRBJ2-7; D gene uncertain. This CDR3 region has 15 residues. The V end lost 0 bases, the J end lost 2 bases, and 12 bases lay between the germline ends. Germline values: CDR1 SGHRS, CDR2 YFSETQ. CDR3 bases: TGCGCCAGCAGCTTGGAGGCAGCGCCAGCCTACGAGCAGTACTTC. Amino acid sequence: CASSLEAAPAYEQYF.

The DNA of the CDR3 is TGTGCCAGCAGCCCCCGGTCCAACCTAGAGCAGTTCTTC. Encoded protein: CASSPRSNLEQFF. The J gene is TRBJ2-1, the V gene TRBV7-2, with D unclear. The CDR3 is made up of 13 amino acids. Between the trimmed V and J ends, which lost 5 bases and 10 bases, there was a span of 15 bases. From germline, CDR1 is SGHTA and CDR2 FQGNSA.

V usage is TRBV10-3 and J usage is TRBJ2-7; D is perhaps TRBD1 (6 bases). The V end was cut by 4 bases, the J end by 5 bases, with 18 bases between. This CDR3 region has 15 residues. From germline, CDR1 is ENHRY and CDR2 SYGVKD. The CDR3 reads CAISARDKLVNEQYF. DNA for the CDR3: TGTGCCATCAGTGCCCGGGACAAACTGGTAAACGAGCAGTACTTC.

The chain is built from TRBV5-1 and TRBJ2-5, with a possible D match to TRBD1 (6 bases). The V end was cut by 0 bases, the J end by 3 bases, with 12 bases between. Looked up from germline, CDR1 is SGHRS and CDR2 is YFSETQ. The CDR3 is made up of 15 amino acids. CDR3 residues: CASSLESRTEETQYF. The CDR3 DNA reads TGCGCCAGCAGCTTGGAGTCTAGGACAGAAGAGACCCAGTACTTC.

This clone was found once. The CDR3 region has the DNA TGTGCCAGCAGTGGTCAGCTAGCGGGAGGTAGGGATGAGCAGTTCTTC. Translating it yields CASSGQLAGGRDEQFF. This rearrangement joins TRBV6-1 to TRBJ2-1, with TRBD2 identical over 11 bases. The CDR3 consists of 16 residues. J was trimmed by 8 bases and V by 4 bases; bases with no gene match: 10. Germline CDR1 MNHNS, CDR2 SASEGT.

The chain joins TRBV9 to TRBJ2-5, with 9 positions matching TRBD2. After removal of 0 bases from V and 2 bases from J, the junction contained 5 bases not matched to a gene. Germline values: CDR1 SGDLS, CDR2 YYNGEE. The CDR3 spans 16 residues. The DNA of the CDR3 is TGTGCCAGCAGCGTAGGAGCGGGGGGCCTACAAGAGACCCAGTACTTC. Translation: CASSVGAGGLQETQYF.

The chain's CDR3 is CASSKGQTTSTDTQYF. As DNA, the CDR3 is TGTGCCAGCAGCAAAGGACAGACGACTAGCACAGATACGCAGTATTTT. This chain joins TRBV7-2 and TRBJ2-3, with D perhaps matching TRBD1 (6 bases). CDR3 size: 16 residues. V lost 5 bases, J lost 0 bases, and 15 bases lay in between. CDR1 is SGHTA and CDR2 is FQGNSA in the germline V gene.

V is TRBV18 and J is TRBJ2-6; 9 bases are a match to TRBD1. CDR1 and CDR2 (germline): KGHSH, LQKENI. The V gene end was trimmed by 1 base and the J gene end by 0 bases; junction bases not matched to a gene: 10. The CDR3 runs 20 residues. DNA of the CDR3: TGTGCCAGCTCACCACTAGGGGACAGGGTTTCCCTCTCTGGGGCCAACGTCCTGACTTTC. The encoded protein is CASSPLGDRVSLSGANVLTF.